This TCR beta chain stems from a study of T-cell reconstitution after alpha-beta-depleted transplantation in children. Study observations and caveats: Surviving recipient T cells and thymic progenitors accounted for the high day-60 TCRbeta diversity observed in some patients. Newly made T cells mostly supplied T-cell counts and diversity one year after transplant.

The V end was cut by 1 base, the J end by 5 bases, with 14 bases between. The CDR3 loop spans 14 amino acids. Germline CDR1 SQVTM, CDR2 ANQGSEA. A library of TCRbeta sequences, prepared with unique molecular identifiers, was generated. TCRdb ran MiXCR on the PCR reads and lists one entry per CDR3 protein. Seen here are some 120,000 distinct CDR3 sequences, approximately 8.7% observed once, and the top ten hold 20% to 30%. This clonotype turned up a few times. As yet, its antigen is unknown. This receptor was taken from a girl in the first two years of life who had a stem cell transplant for combined immunodeficiency, so the T cells may come from the graft donor. The sequencing used PBMCs, mostly from graft donor cells, collected 180 days after TCRalphabeta/CD19-depleted stem cell transplant. This chain joins TRBV29-1 and TRBJ2-5; TRBD1 is a possible D gene (6 bases). This CDR3 reads CSVEATGQLETQYF. DNA of the CDR3: TGCAGCGTTGAAGCTACTGGACAGTTGGAGACCCAGTACTTC.